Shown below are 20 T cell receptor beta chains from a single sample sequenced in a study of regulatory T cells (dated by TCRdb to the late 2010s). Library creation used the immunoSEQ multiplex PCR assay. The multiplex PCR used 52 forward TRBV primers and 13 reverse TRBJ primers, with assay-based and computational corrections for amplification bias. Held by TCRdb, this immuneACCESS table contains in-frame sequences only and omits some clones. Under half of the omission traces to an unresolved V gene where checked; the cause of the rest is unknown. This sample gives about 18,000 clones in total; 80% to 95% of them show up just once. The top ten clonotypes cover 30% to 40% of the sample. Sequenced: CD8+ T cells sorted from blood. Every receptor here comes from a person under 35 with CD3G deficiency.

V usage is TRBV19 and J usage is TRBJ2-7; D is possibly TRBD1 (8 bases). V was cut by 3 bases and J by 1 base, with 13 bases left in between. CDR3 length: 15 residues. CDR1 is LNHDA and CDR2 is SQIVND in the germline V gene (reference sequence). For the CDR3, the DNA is TGTGCCAGTAGTATGGAACAGGGGGGGTCCTACGAGCAGTACTTC. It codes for CASSMEQGGSYEQYF.

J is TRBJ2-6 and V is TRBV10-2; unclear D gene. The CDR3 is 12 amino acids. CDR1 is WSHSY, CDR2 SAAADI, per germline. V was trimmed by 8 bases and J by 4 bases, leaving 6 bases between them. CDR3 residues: CASAAGANVLTF. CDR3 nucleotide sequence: TGCGCCAGCGCCGCGGGGGCCAACGTCCTGACTTTC.

The CDR3 protein is CASSFIPNAYEQYF. As DNA, the CDR3 is TGTGCCAGCAGCTTCATTCCTAACGCCTACGAGCAGTACTTC. The V call is TRBV5-6, the J call TRBJ2-7; no clear D gene. The CDR3 consists of 14 residues. V was cut by 2 bases and J by 2 bases, with 11 bases left in between. Germline CDR1 and CDR2: SGHDT and YYEEEE.

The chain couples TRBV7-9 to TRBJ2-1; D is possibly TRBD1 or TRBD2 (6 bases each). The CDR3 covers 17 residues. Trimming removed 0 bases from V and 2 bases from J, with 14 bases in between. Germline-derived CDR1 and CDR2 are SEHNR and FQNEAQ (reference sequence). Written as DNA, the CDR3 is TGTGCCAGCAGCTTAGCGAAGGGGGACTCGGCCTACAATGAGCAGTTCTTC. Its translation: CASSLAKGDSAYNEQFF.

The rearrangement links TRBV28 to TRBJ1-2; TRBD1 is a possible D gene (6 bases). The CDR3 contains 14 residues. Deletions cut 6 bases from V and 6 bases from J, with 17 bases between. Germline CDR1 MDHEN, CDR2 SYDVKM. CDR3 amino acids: CASSRWDTGDGYTF. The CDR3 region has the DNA TGTGCCAGCAGCCGTTGGGACACCGGGGATGGCTACACCTTC.

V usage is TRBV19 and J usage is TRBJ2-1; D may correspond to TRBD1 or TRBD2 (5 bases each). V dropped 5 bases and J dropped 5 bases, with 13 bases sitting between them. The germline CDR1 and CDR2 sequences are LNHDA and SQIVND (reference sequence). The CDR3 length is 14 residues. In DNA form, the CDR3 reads TGTGCCAGTAGTGCGCTACTAGGGGACAATGAGCAGTTCTTC. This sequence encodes CASSALLGDNEQFF.

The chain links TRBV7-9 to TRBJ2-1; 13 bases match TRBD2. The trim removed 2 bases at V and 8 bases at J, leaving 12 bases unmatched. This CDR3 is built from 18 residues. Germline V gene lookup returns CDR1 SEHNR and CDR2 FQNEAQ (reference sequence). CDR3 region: CASSLSTYGLAGDHEQFF. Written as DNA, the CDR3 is TGTGCCAGCAGCTTATCAACATACGGACTAGCGGGAGACCATGAGCAGTTCTTC.

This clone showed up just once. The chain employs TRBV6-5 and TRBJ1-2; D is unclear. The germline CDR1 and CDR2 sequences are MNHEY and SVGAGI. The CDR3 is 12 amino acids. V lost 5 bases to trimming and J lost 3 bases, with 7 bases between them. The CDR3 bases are TGTGCCAGCAGTGGGGATTACTATGGCTACACCTTC. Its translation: CASSGDYYGYTF.

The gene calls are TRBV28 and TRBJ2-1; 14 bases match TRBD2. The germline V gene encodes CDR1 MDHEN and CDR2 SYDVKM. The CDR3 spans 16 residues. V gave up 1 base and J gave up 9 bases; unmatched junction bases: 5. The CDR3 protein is CASSLSGTSGSGEQFF. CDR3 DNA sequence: TGTGCCAGCAGTTTATCAGGGACTAGCGGGAGTGGTGAGCAGTTCTTC.

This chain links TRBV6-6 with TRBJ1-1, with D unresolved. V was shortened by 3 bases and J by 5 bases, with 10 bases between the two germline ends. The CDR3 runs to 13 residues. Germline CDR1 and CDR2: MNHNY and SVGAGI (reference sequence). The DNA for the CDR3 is TGTGCCAGCAGTTATATGGAACAAACTGAAGCTTTCTTT. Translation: CASSYMEQTEAFF.

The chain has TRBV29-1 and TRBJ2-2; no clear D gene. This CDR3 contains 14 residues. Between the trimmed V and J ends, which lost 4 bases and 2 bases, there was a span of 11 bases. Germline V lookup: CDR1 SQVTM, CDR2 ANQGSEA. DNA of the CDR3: TGCAGCGTTGGTCCTATTCCAAACACCGGGGAGCTGTTTTTT. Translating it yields CSVGPIPNTGELFF.

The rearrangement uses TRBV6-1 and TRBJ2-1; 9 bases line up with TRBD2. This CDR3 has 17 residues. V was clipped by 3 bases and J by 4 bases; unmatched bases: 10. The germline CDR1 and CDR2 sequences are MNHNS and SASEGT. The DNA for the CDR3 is TGTGCCAGCAGTGATCCCCCAGCGGGAGGCCGGTACAATGAGCAGTTCTTC. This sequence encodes CASSDPPAGGRYNEQFF.

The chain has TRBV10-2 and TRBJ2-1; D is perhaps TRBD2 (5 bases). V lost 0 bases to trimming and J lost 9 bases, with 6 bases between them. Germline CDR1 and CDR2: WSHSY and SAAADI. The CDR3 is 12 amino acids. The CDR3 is CASSESRGEQFF. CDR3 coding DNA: TGCGCCAGCAGTGAGTCCCGGGGTGAGCAGTTCTTC.

CDR3 sequence: CASSLVRELSTDTQYF. The CDR3 DNA reads as TGTGCCAGCAGCTTAGTCAGGGAACTGAGCACAGATACGCAGTATTTT. The V call is TRBV7-9, the J call TRBJ2-3; possible D gene TRBD1, 5 bases. The length of the CDR3 is 16 residues. The germline V and J ends were trimmed by 1 base and 0 bases, with 11 bases remaining between them. Germline V CDR1 and CDR2: SEHNR, FQNEAQ (reference sequence).

The CDR3 bases are TGTGCTAGTGGTTTGAGGGGACAGGGGGCGGAGGACTATGGCTACACCTTC. Translating it yields CASGLRGQGAEDYGYTF. The V and J genes are TRBV12-5 and TRBJ1-2, with 12 bases that match TRBD1. CDR1 is LGHNT, CDR2 FRNRAP, per germline. CDR3 length: 17 amino acids. Unmatched junction bases numbered 7, after V lost 2 bases and J lost 3 bases.

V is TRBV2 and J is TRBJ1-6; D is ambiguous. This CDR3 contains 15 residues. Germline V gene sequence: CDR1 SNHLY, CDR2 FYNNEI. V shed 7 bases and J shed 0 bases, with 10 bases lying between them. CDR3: CASIVGSSYNSPLHF. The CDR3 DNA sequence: TGTGCCAGCATTGTCGGTAGCTCCTATAATTCACCCCTCCACTTT.

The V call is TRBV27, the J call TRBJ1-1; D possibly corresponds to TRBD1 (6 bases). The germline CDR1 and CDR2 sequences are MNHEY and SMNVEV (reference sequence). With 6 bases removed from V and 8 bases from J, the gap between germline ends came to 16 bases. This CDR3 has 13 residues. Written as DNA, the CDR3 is TGTGCCAGCAGCCTGGGCGGAGACAGGGAAGCTTTCTTT. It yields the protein CASSLGGDREAFF.

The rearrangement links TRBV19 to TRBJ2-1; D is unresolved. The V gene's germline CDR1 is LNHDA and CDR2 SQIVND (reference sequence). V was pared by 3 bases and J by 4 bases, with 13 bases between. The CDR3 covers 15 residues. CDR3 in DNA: TGTGCCAGTAGTATGAGCGTTGGTGAATACAATGAGCAGTTCTTC. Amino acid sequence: CASSMSVGEYNEQFF.

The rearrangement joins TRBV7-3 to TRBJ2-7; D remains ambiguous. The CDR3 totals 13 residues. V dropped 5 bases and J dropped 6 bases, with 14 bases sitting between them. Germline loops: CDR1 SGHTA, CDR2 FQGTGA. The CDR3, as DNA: TGTGCCAGCAGCCCAAGAGACGGAGTCGAGCAGTACTTC. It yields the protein CASSPRDGVEQYF.

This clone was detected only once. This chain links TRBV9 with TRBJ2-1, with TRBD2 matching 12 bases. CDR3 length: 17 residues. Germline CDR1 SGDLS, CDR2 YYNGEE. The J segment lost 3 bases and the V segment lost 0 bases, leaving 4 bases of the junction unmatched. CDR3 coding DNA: TGTGCCAGCAGCGTAGAGGTGACTAGCGGGGGCTACAATGAGCAGTTCTTC. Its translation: CASSVEVTSGGYNEQFF.